The next 10 T cell receptor beta chains were all read from a single sample in a study of blood T cell repertoires in COVID-19 (TCRdb year 2020). The protocol used for the library was the immunoSEQ multiplex PCR assay. TCRdb mirrors the immuneACCESS table, restricted to in-frame sequences. Some clones are absent from its copies; in checked studies, under half trace to an unresolved V gene, and the reason for the others is unknown. A total of 200,000 or so clones appear in this sample, around four fifths of them only once. The ten largest clones add up to about 6.9% of the sample. Sequencing used peripheral blood. The origin of the receptors is a human donor with acute or convalescent COVID-19. The donor label of this sample is uncertain.

The genes are TRBV10-2 and TRBJ1-2; 7 bases line up with TRBD1. Germline V lookup: CDR1 WSHSY, CDR2 SAAADI. The CDR3 totals 14 residues. V was clipped by 8 bases and J by 2 bases; unmatched bases: 8. CDR3 DNA sequence: TGCGCCAGCTCCCCGAGGGGGCGCAACTATGGCTACACCTTC. Protein: CASSPRGRNYGYTF.

A note on this clone: Relative to the germline gene, one junction end is altered; a read error may explain this. This chain links TRBV7-9 with TRBJ1-6; maybe TRBD1 (6 bases). This CDR3 has 14 residues. Germline loops: CDR1 SEHNR, CDR2 FQNEAQ (reference sequence). The CDR3 coding sequence is TGTGCCAGCACCTTAAAGGGGGACAATTCACCCCTCCACTTT. Translating it yields CASTLKGDNSPLHF.

This clone showed up just a few times. The chain joins TRBV13 to TRBJ2-5; 12 nucleotides agree with TRBD1. The CDR3 has 17 residues. Germline values: CDR1 PRHDT, CDR2 FYEKMQ (reference sequence). Trimming removed 6 bases from V and 7 bases from J; junction bases left unmatched: 15. The CDR3 sequence is CASSLTVTGTGGGTQYF. The CDR3, as DNA: TGTGCCAGCAGTCTTACGGTCACCGGGACAGGGGGCGGGACCCAGTACTTC.

Details on this clone: One end of the junction does not line up with germline, which may come from a read error. This rearrangement joins TRBV5-4 to TRBJ2-5; 11 bases are shared with TRBD2. This CDR3 spans 14 amino acids. The germline V gene has CDR1 SGHNT and CDR2 YYREEE (reference sequence). The chain's CDR3 is CASTLGLAEETQYF. CDR3 DNA: TGTGCCAGCACCTTGGGACTAGCGGAAGAGACCCAGTACTTC.

This clone was seen a single time. CDR3 coding DNA: TGTGCCAGCAGTTTTGTCAGGGGCTATGGCTACACCTTC. The encoded protein is CASSFVRGYGYTF. The rearrangement joins TRBV6-2 or TRBV6-3 to TRBJ1-2; possible D gene TRBD1, 6 bases. Per germline, CDR1 MNHEY and CDR2 SVGEGT. Trimming shortened V by 4 bases and J by 4 bases, and 10 bases separated the two germline ends. The CDR3 sequence is 13 residues long.

This clone has a single count. The chain has TRBV27 and TRBJ1-1; the D gene is possibly TRBD1 (5 bases). Between the trimmed V and J ends, which lost 2 bases and 0 bases, there was a span of 16 bases. The CDR3 covers 17 residues. CDR1 is MNHEY, CDR2 SMNVEV, per germline (reference sequence). The CDR3 sequence: CASSLLGERGMNTEAFF. The CDR3 DNA reads as TGTGCCAGCAGTTTACTCGGTGAAAGGGGCATGAACACTGAAGCTTTCTTT.

The chain employs TRBV6-1 and TRBJ2-5, with TRBD2 identical over 7 bases. The CDR3 extends over 15 amino acids. CDR1 is MNHNS, CDR2 SASEGT, per germline. Trimming at V came to 5 bases and at J to 5 bases, leaving 11 bases not matched to a gene. DNA of the CDR3: TGTGCCAGCAGTACCCTGAGCGGGATCTTGGAGACCCAGTACTTC. Encoded protein: CASSTLSGILETQYF.

The chain carries TRBV5-1 and TRBJ2-7, with TRBD1 matching over 7 bases. J gave up 7 bases and V 2 bases, and 15 bases lay outside the gene matches. The germline gives CDR1 SGHRS, CDR2 YFSETQ. This CDR3 comprises 16 residues. The CDR3 coding sequence is TGCGCCAGCAGCTTCTACTGGGACAGCGGCCAGGGAGAGCAGTACTTC. It translates to CASSFYWDSGQGEQYF.

DNA for the CDR3: TGTGCCAGTAGTGCAGGGGATACGCAGTATTTT. It is translated as CASSAGDTQYF. The V and J genes are TRBV19 and TRBJ2-3; TRBD1 is a possible D gene (5 bases). Germline CDR1 and CDR2: LNHDA and SQIVND (reference sequence). The CDR3 runs 11 residues. Trimming cost V 5 bases and J 6 bases, with 6 bases left between them.

This rearrangement joins TRBV6-6 to TRBJ1-1; the D gene is possibly TRBD1 (5 bases). Germline V gives CDR1 MNHNY, CDR2 SVGAGI (reference sequence). This CDR3 comprises 15 residues. V was cut by 4 bases and J by 8 bases, with 20 bases left in between. The CDR3 nucleotides are TGTGCCAGCAGTTCCGGGGAGGGGCTCTCCGGGGAAGCTTTCTTT. Its translation is CASSSGEGLSGEAFF.